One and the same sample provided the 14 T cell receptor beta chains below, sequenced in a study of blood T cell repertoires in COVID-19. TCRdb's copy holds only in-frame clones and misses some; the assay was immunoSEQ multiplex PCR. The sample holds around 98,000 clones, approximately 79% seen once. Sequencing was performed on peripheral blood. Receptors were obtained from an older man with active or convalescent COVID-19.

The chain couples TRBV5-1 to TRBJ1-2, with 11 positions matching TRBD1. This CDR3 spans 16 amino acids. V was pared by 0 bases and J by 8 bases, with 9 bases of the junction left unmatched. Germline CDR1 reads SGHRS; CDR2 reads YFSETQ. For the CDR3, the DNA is TGCGCCAGCAGCTTGGCCATTGGACAGGGGGCGTGGGGCTACACCTTC. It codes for CASSLAIGQGAWGYTF.

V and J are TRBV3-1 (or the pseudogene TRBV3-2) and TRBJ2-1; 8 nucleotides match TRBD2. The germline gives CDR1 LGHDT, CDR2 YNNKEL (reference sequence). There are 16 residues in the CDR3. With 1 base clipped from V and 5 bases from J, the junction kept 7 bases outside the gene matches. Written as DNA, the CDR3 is TGTGCCAGCAGCCAAGTAGGAACTAGCGGTAACAATGAGCAGTTCTTC. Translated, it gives CASSQVGTSGNNEQFF.

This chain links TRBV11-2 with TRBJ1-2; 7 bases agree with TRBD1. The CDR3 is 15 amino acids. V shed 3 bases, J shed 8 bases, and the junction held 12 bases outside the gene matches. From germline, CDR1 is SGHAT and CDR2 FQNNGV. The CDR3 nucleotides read TGTGCCAGCAGCTTCCCGGACAGGTCCCAACTAGGCTACACCTTC. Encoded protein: CASSFPDRSQLGYTF. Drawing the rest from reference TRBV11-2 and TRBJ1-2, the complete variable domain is EAGVAQSPRYKIIEKRQSVAFWCNPISGHATLYWYQQILGQGPKLLIQFQNNGVVDDSQLPKDRFSAERLKGVDSTLKIQPAKLEDSAVYLCASSFPDRSQLGYTFGSGTRLTVV.

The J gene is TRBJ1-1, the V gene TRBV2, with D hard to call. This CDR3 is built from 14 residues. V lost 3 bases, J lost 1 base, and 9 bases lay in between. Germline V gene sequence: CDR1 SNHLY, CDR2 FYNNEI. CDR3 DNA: TGTGCCAGCAGTGAGTTTTCGGGGAACACTGAAGCTTTCTTT. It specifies CASSEFSGNTEAFF.

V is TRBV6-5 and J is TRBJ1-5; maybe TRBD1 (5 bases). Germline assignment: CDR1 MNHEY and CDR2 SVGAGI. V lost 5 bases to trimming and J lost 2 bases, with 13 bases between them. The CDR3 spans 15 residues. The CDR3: CASSRGRGGNQPQHF. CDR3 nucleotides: TGTGCCAGCAGTCGTGGAAGGGGTGGCAATCAGCCCCAGCATTTT.

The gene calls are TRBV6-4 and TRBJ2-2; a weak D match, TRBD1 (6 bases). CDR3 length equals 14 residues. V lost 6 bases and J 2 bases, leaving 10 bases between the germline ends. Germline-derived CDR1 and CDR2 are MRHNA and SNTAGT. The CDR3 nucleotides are TGTGCCAGCAGACCGGGACAAAACACCGGGGAGCTGTTTTTT. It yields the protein CASRPGQNTGELFF.

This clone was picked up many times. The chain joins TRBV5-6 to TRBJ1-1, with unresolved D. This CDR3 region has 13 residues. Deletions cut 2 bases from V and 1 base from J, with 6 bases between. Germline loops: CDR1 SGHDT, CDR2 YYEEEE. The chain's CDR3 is CASSFPGNTEAFF. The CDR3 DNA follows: TGTGCCAGCAGCTTCCCAGGGAACACTGAAGCTTTCTTT.

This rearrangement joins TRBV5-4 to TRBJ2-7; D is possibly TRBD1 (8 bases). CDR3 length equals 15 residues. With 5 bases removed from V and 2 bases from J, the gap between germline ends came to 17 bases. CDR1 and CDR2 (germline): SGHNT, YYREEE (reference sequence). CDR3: CASSREDRATYEQYF. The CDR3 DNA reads TGTGCCAGCAGTCGGGAGGACAGGGCCACCTACGAGCAGTACTTC.

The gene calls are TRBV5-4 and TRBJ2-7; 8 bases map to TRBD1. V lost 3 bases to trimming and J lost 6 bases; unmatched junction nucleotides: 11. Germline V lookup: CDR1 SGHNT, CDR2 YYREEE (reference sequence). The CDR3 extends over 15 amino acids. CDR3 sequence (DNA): TGTGCCAGCAGCTCCCGGGACAGGACGACTAGCGAGCAGTACTTC. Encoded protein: CASSSRDRTTSEQYF.

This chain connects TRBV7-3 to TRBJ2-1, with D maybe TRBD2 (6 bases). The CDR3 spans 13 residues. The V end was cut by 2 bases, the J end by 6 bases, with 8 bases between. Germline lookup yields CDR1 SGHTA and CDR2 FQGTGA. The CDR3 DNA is TGTGCCAGCAGCTTACGGGAGCTCAATGAGCAGTTCTTC. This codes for CASSLRELNEQFF.

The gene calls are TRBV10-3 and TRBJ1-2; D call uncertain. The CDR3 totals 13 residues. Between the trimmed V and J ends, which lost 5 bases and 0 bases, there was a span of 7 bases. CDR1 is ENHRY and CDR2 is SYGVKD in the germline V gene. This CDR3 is CAISPESNYGYTF. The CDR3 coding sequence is TGTGCCATCAGTCCTGAGTCTAACTATGGCTACACCTTC.

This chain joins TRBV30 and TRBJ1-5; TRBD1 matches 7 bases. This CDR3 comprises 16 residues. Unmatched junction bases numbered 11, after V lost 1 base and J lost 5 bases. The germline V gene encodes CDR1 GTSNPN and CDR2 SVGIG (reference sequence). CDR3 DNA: TGTGCCTGGAGTGAGCTGGACAGGATTATCGATCAGCCCCAGCATTTT. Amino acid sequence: CAWSELDRIIDQPQHF.

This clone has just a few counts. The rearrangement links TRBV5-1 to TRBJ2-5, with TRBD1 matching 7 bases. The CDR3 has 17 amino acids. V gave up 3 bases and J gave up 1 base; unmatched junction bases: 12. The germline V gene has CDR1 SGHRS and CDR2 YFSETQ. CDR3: CASSSYRGGWGQETQYF. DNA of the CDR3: TGCGCCAGCAGCTCCTACAGGGGCGGCTGGGGCCAAGAGACCCAGTACTTC.

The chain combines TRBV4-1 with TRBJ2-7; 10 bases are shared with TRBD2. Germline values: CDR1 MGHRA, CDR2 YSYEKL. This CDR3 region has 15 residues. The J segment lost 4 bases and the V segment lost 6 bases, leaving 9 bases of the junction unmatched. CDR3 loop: CASRVAGGPGYEQYF. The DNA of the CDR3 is TGCGCCAGCAGGGTAGCGGGGGGACCTGGGTACGAGCAGTACTTC.